Given below is one T cell receptor beta chain in context. Antigen: not known. The data are from a study of T cell responses to AZD1222 COVID-19 vaccine. General study results and limits: Donors in the cohort were predominantly white British and more often female, and clonal diversity was possibly underestimated. Dominant at 160-218 and 743-854, vaccine-associated CD4 TCRs also spanned spike.

Clones were sequenced by immunoSEQ multiplex PCR, and TCRdb holds only the in-frame ones, with some missing. The sample consists of 130,000 to 150,000 clones, 85% to 95% of them appearing once. V was cut by 4 bases and J by 0 bases, with 19 bases left in between. Germline-derived CDR1 and CDR2 are SGHRS and YFSETQ. The CDR3 covers 17 residues. This material consisted of peripheral blood, taken on day 0 of AZD1222 vaccination. The sequence was collected from an adult in good health. V is TRBV5-1 and J is TRBJ1-1; possible D gene TRBD1, 6 bases. Written as DNA, the CDR3 is TGCGCCAGCAGCGACGACAGGAGGGGCCGGGTGAACACTGAAGCTTTCTTT. Translating it yields CASSDDRRGRVNTEAFF.